These 22 T cell receptor beta chains share one sample of origin, sequenced in a study of blood T cell repertoires in COVID-19. The data were produced by immunoSEQ multiplex PCR, yet TCRdb's version contains in-frame clones alone and is incomplete. The sample contains 200,000 to 250,000 clones, 75% to 85% of which appear only once. Sequenced sample: PBMCs or T cells enriched from blood (not recorded which). All receptors come from a man younger than 45 with acute COVID-19.

The V and J genes are TRBV19 and TRBJ2-2, with unresolved D. CDR1 is LNHDA and CDR2 is SQIVND in the germline V gene (reference sequence). Trimming cost V 2 bases and J 8 bases, with 12 bases left between them. The CDR3 length is 14 residues. CDR3 protein: CASSINFLNGELFF. CDR3 bases: TGTGCCAGTAGTATAAATTTCCTAAATGGGGAGCTGTTTTTT. Variable domain in full (rest from reference TRBV19 and TRBJ2-2): DGGITQSPKYLFRKEGQNVTLSCEQNLNHDAMYWYRQDPGQGLRLIYYSQIVNDFQKGDIAEGYSVSREKKESFPLTVTSAQKNPTAFYLCASSINFLNGELFFGEGSRLTVL.

The chain is built from TRBV19 and TRBJ1-1; weak D call: TRBD1 (6 bases). The CDR3 is 15 residues long. Germline values: CDR1 LNHDA, CDR2 SQIVND (reference sequence). Trimming cost V 5 bases and J 2 bases, with 15 bases left between them. The CDR3 nucleotides read TGTGCCAGTAGTCTTAGCGGGACATTTAACACTGAAGCTTTCTTT. It is translated as CASSLSGTFNTEAFF.

Worth noting for this clone: This sample also contains other DNA sequences that code for the same CDR3. The rearrangement links TRBV19 to TRBJ2-2; D possibly corresponds to TRBD1 (5 bases). The CDR3 sequence is 14 residues long. V was shortened by 3 bases and J by 1 base, with 6 bases between the two germline ends. CDR1 and CDR2 (germline): LNHDA, SQIVND (reference sequence). CDR3 amino acids: CASSIQGNTGELFF. The CDR3 DNA reads TGTGCCAGTAGTATTCAGGGGAACACCGGGGAGCTGTTTTTT. The full variable domain, its missing parts supplied by reference TRBV19 and TRBJ2-2, is DGGITQSPKYLFRKEGQNVTLSCEQNLNHDAMYWYRQDPGQGLRLIYYSQIVNDFQKGDIAEGYSVSREKKESFPLTVTSAQKNPTAFYLCASSIQGNTGELFFGEGSRLTVL.

This chain joins TRBV10-3 and TRBJ2-2; perhaps TRBD1 as D (6 bases). Trimming shortened V by 5 bases and J by 1 base, and 11 bases separated the two germline ends. CDR1 is ENHRY and CDR2 is SYGVKD in the germline V gene. CDR3 length equals 15 residues. In nucleotides, the CDR3 is TGTGCCATCAGTTCAGGGGCTATGAACACCGGGGAGCTGTTTTTT. It translates to CAISSGAMNTGELFF.

The chain links TRBV5-6 to TRBJ2-3, with D tentatively TRBD2 (5 bases). The CDR3 runs to 15 residues. Germline CDR1 and CDR2: SGHDT and YYEEEE. V was clipped by 1 base and J by 1 base, with 10 bases between them. The CDR3 loop is CASSLLGRGTDTQYF. The CDR3 region has the DNA TGTGCCAGCAGCTTGCTAGGGAGAGGCACAGATACGCAGTATTTT.

V gene TRBV5-1 combines with J gene TRBJ1-1, with D perhaps matching TRBD1 (5 bases). This CDR3 is 15 amino acids long. Trimming cost V 0 bases and J 0 bases, with 9 bases left between them. Germline V lookup: CDR1 SGHRS, CDR2 YFSETQ. The CDR3 reads CASSLAPGMNTEAFF. CDR3 nucleotides: TGCGCCAGCAGCTTGGCCCCAGGGATGAACACTGAAGCTTTCTTT.

This rearrangement joins TRBV19 to TRBJ2-7, with TRBD2 as a possible D gene (6 bases). The ends were cut back, 0 bases at V and 3 bases at J, with 6 bases in the middle. CDR1 LNHDA and CDR2 SQIVND come from the germline V gene (reference sequence). This CDR3 comprises 13 residues. The CDR3 coding sequence is TGTGCCAGTAGTATAGAGCGGGGCTACGAGCAGTACTTC. Protein product: CASSIERGYEQYF.

The chain recombines TRBV9 with TRBJ2-1, with 8 bases identical to TRBD1. Germline values: CDR1 SGDLS, CDR2 YYNGEE. The J segment lost 6 bases and the V segment lost 3 bases, leaving 8 bases of the junction unmatched. The CDR3 sequence is 15 residues long. CDR3 in amino acids: CASSEGQGRLNEQFF. For the CDR3, the DNA is TGTGCCAGCAGCGAAGGACAGGGAAGACTCAATGAGCAGTTCTTC.

The chain couples TRBV29-1 to TRBJ1-2; D possibly corresponds to TRBD1 (5 bases). Germline loops: CDR1 SQVTM, CDR2 ANQGSEA. Trimming shortened V by 4 bases and J by 5 bases, and 11 bases separated the two germline ends. The CDR3 is 12 amino acids. DNA of the CDR3: TGCAGCGTTGTCGACAGTATTTATGGCTACACCTTC. The encoded protein is CSVVDSIYGYTF.

This chain links TRBV5-1 with TRBJ1-1; D is unresolved. Germline V CDR1 and CDR2: SGHRS, YFSETQ. The CDR3 has 13 residues. The V end was cut by 7 bases, the J end by 4 bases, with 14 bases between. CDR3 in DNA: TGCGCCAGCCATCGCGCGGAAGGCACTGAAGCTTTCTTT. It translates to CASHRAEGTEAFF.

V and J are TRBV7-2 and TRBJ2-7; tentatively, D is TRBD2 (6 bases). Trimming left V 1 base short and J 0 bases short, with 16 bases between. This CDR3 is 17 amino acids long. Per the germline V gene, CDR1 is SGHTA and CDR2 is FQGNSA. Written as DNA, the CDR3 is TGTGCCAGCAGCTTAGATGGGCGGGGATTAAGCTCCTACGAGCAGTACTTC. It is translated as CASSLDGRGLSSYEQYF.

The chain links TRBV7-6 to TRBJ2-7, with D possibly being TRBD2 (5 bases). The CDR3 has 12 amino acids. Deletions cut 3 bases from V and 3 bases from J, with 6 bases between. Germline V CDR1 and CDR2: SGHVS, FNYEAQ. CDR3 residues: CASSFGDYEQYF. The CDR3 DNA reads as TGTGCCAGCAGCTTCGGGGACTACGAGCAGTACTTC.

A single count supports this clone. The gene calls are TRBV29-1 and TRBJ1-1; no clear D gene. This CDR3 has 13 amino acids. V was clipped by 5 bases and J by 1 base, with 11 bases between them. Germline values: CDR1 SQVTM, CDR2 ANQGSEA. CDR3 region: CSVLYTANTEAFF. CDR3 coding DNA: TGCAGCGTTCTATATACAGCGAACACTGAAGCTTTCTTT.

In its sample, this clone was seen a few times. CDR3 in amino acids: CSVAIAGPQETQYF. CDR3 coding DNA: TGCAGCGTTGCGATAGCGGGGCCCCAAGAGACCCAGTACTTC. The gene calls are TRBV29-1 and TRBJ2-5, with TRBD2 identical over 8 bases. Germline V lookup: CDR1 SQVTM, CDR2 ANQGSEA. The CDR3 is 14 amino acids. Losses at the gene ends were 4 bases for V and 1 base for J; bases not matched to a gene: 5.

The chain carries TRBV28 and TRBJ1-3; 12 bases are shared with TRBD1. This CDR3 is 15 amino acids long. Trimming removed 3 bases from V and 11 bases from J; junction bases left unmatched: 8. Germline V gene lookup returns CDR1 MDHEN and CDR2 SYDVKM. The CDR3, as DNA: TGTGCCAGCAGTTTGCCGGGACAGGGGGCGGCCGCCATATATTTT. As protein: CASSLPGQGAAAIYF.

The CDR3 DNA follows: TGTGCCAGCAGTAAACAGGGGGCTGGGGACACTGAAGCTTTCTTT. Protein: CASSKQGAGDTEAFF. This chain joins TRBV6-5 and TRBJ1-1, with 9 bases fitting TRBD1. V trimming: 5 bases; J trimming: 3 bases; junction bases outside the gene matches: 7. This CDR3 comprises 15 residues. Germline lookup yields CDR1 MNHEY and CDR2 SVGAGI.

This clone was found once. V gene TRBV7-6 combines with J gene TRBJ2-1, with D perhaps TRBD2 (6 bases). The germline gives CDR1 SGHVS, CDR2 FNYEAQ. The CDR3 has 15 residues. V lost 2 bases and J lost 3, with 11 bases in between. In nucleotides, the CDR3 is TGTGCCAGCAGCTTATGGGACTCCAACTACAATGAGCAGTTCTTC. As protein: CASSLWDSNYNEQFF.

Only one count was recorded for this clone. This CDR3 reads CAISEVTGGVLTF. For the CDR3, the DNA is TGTGCCATCAGTGAGGTTACAGGGGGGGTCCTGACTTTC. This chain uses TRBV10-3 with TRBJ2-6; 8 bases are shared with TRBD1. This CDR3 contains 13 residues. CDR1 and CDR2 (germline): ENHRY, SYGVKD. Trimming cost V 2 bases and J 13 bases; bases outside gene matches: 4.

The chain combines TRBV12-3 or TRBV12-4 with TRBJ2-3; D is possibly TRBD2 (6 bases). The CDR3 runs to 12 residues. Between the trimmed V and J ends, which lost 5 bases and 6 bases, there was a span of 9 bases. CDR3 loop: CASSGGVDTQYF. The CDR3 DNA reads as TGTGCCAGCAGTGGCGGGGTCGATACGCAGTATTTT.

The chain couples TRBV30 to TRBJ1-4; D is ambiguous. Per the germline V gene, CDR1 is GTSNPN and CDR2 is SVGIG (reference sequence). Trimming pared 2 bases from V and 10 bases from J, leaving 11 bases between. The CDR3 contains 12 residues. CDR3 in DNA: TGTGCCTGGAGTCGTCGGGAGGGAAAACTGTTTTTT. It encodes CAWSRREGKLFF.

This clone came up a few times. The chain recombines TRBV5-4 with TRBJ2-6; 9 bases line up with TRBD1. The CDR3 covers 19 residues. CDR1 SGHNT and CDR2 YYREEE come from the germline V gene (reference sequence). The V gene end was trimmed by 0 bases and the J gene end by 1 base; junction bases not matched to a gene: 8. CDR3 protein: CASSLVYRGQVSGANVLTF. The CDR3 DNA sequence: TGTGCCAGCAGCTTGGTGTACAGGGGGCAGGTTTCTGGGGCCAACGTCCTGACTTTC.

The rearrangement joins TRBV5-1 to TRBJ1-1; 7 nucleotides line up with TRBD1. Trimming at V came to 0 bases and at J to 6 bases, leaving 8 bases not matched to a gene. Germline CDR1 is SGHRS and CDR2 is YFSETQ. The CDR3 runs 15 residues. CDR3 DNA sequence: TGCGCCAGCAGCTTGGGGACAGGTCTAAACCCTGAAGCTTTCTTT. Its translation is CASSLGTGLNPEAFF.